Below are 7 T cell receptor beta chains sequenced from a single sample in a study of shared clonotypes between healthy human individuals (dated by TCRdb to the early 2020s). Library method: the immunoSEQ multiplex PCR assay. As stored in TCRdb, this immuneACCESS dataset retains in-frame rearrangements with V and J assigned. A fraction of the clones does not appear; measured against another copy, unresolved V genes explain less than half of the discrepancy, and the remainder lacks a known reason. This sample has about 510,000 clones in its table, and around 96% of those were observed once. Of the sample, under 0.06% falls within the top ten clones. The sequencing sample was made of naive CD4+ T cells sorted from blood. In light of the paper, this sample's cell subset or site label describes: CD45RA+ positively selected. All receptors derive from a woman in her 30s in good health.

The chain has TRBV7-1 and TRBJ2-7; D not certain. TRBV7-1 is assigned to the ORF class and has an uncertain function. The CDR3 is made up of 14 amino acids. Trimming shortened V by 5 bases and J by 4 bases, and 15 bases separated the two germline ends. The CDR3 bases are TGTGCCAGCAGCGCCCCGTATAAGGTTTACGAGCAGTACTTC. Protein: CASSAPYKVYEQYF.

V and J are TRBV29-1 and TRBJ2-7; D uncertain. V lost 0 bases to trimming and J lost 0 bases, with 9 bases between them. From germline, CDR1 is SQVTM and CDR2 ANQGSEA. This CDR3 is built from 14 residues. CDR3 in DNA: TGCAGCGTTGAAGATCCGGCCAGCTCCTACGAGCAGTACTTC. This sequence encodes CSVEDPASSYEQYF.

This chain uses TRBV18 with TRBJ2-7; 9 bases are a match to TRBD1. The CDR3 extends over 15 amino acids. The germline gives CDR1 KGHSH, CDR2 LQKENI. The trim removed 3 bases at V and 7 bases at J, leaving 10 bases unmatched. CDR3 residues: CASSPKTGGSREQYF. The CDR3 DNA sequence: TGTGCCAGCTCACCGAAAACAGGGGGCTCGCGGGAGCAGTACTTC.

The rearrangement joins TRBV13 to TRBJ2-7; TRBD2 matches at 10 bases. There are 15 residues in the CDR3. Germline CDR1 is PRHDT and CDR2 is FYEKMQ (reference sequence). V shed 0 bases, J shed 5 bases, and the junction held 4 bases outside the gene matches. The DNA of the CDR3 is TGTGCCAGCAGCTTAGGGACTAGCGGGTACCACGAGCAGTACTTC. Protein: CASSLGTSGYHEQYF.

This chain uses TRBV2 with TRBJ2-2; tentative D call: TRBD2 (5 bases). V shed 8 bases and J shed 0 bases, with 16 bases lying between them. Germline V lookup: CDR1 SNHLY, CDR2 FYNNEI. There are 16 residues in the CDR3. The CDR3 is CASRSKRHTNTGELFF. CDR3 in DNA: TGTGCCAGCCGCTCGAAGCGGCATACGAACACCGGGGAGCTGTTTTTT.

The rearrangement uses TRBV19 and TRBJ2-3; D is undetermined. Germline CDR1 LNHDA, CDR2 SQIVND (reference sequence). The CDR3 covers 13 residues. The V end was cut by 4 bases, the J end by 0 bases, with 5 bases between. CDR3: CASSRVSTDTQYF. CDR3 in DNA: TGTGCCAGTAGTAGGGTCAGCACAGATACGCAGTATTTT.

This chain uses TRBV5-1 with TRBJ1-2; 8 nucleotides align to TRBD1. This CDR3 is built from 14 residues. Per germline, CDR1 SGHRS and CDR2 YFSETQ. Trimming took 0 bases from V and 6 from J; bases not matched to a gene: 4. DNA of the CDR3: TGCGCCAGCAGCTTGGACGGGACAGGCCATGGCTACACCTTC. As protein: CASSLDGTGHGYTF.